This T cell receptor beta chain originates from a study of blood T cell repertoires in COVID-19. Study-wide background: Samples taken during acute and convalescent COVID-19 were collected in the United States, Italy and Spain.

V gave up 3 bases and J gave up 3 bases, with 6 bases separating them. The CDR3 loop spans 13 amino acids. Germline CDR1 and CDR2: SNHLY and FYNNEI. Sequencing used immunoSEQ multiplex PCR; TCRdb keeps in-frame clones, though not all of them. The repertoire holds about 60,000 clones, 70% to 80% seen once, with about 47% in the top ten. Material for sequencing was peripheral blood. This chain links TRBV2 with TRBJ1-5; D gene unclear. The receptor was isolated from a woman over 75 with acute or convalescent COVID-19. The CDR3 loop reads CASSDTYNQPQHF. As DNA, the CDR3 is TGTGCCAGCAGTGACACTTACAATCAGCCCCAGCATTTT. The full variable domain, completed using reference TRBV2 and TRBJ1-5, is EPEVTQTPSHQVTQMGQEVILRCVPISNHLYFYWYRQILGQKVEFLVSFYNNEISEKSEIFDDQFSVERPDGSNFTLKIRSTKLEDSAMYFCASSDTYNQPQHFGDGTRLSIL.